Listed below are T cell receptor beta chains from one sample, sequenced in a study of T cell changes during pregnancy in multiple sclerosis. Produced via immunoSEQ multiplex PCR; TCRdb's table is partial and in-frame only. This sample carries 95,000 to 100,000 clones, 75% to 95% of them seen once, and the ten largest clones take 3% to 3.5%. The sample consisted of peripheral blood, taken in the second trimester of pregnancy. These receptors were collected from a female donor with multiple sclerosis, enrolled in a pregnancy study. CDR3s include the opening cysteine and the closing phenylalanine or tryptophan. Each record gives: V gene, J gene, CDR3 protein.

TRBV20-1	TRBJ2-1	CSARSTTQFF
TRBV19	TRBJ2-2	CATHTPGGTGELFF
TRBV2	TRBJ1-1	CASKRQQNTEAFF
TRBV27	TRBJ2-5	CASSGSLGETQYF
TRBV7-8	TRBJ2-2	CASSNLAGSNTGELFF
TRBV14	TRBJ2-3	CASSPSTTSGRTDTQYF
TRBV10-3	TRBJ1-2	CAISESEGQYGYTF
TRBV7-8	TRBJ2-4	CASSFGTGGVVNIQYF
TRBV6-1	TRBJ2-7	CASERDKFGDYEQYF
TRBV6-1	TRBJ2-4	CASSGRDDLAKNIQYF
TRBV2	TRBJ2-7	CASRAKPFLSGRSQTPYEQYF
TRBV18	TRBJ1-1	CASSPGSHRRNTEAFF
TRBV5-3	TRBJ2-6	CARSPDSSGANVLTF
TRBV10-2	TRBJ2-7	CASSEISGTYEQYF
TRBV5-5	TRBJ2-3	CASSQLLRADTQYF
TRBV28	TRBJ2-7	CASRPLYGLQGVYEQYF
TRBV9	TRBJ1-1	CASSVGDTSEAFF
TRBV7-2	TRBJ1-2	CASSLTGGGSLGYTF
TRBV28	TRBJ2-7	CASSIGGLAGEQYF
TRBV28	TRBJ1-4	CASSLGSQGSNEKLFF
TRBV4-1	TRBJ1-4	CASSLDRGQIELFF
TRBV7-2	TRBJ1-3	CASSTTGPGNTIYF
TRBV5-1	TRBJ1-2	CASSSPRGGNGYTF
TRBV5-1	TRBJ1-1	CASSLAGITNTEAFF
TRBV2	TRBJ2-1	CASSDLLTDSSYNEQFF
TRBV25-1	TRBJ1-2	CASSEYLGGDGYTF
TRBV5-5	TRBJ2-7	CASSSGTGIYEQYF
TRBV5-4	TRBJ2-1	CASSLGGGSFNEQFF
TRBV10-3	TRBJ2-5	CASGSGRLQETQYF
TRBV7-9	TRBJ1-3	CASSFSDGNTIYF
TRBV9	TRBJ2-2	CASSTAGRTGELFF
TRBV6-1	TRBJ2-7	CASSSGTSGSYEQYF
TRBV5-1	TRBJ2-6	CASSLAGSGGVFSGANVLTF
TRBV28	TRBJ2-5	CASSYSYRGVETQYF
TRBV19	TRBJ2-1	CASSIDLTSGQQFF
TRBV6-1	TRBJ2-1	CASSEARAGEYNEQFF
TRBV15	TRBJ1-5	CATSREGQGAVVGNQPQHF
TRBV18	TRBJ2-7	CASSPPSGSLLKQYF
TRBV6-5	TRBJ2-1	CASSSREDQDNEQFF
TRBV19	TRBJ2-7	CASSIGQGKAEQYF
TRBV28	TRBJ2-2	CASSLGGGSGRPPMGFF
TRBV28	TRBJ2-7	CASSPSRQGWATYEQYF
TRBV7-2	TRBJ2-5	CASSQGVREGGETQYF
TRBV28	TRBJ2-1	CASAVGGLARYNEQFF
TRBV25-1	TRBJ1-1	CASRETGARHTEAFF